Here is one T cell receptor (beta chain) with its context. Antigen unknown. The study sampled nominally healthy donors, though unrecorded immune exposures were likely. Germline V CDR1 and CDR2: ENHRY, SYGVKD. The trim removed 5 bases at V and 3 bases at J, leaving 7 bases unmatched. The CDR3 spans 15 residues. PCR amplification relied on 60 Vbeta primers (plus 13 Jbeta primers). The repertoire was sequenced with immunoSEQ multiplex PCR; TCRdb's copy has only in-frame clones and lacks some. The ten top clones account for less than 0.65%, within a sample of about 84,000 clones. This sample is drawn from a study of cytomegalovirus exposure and HLA in healthy donors. Study in general: As released early, the data held around 80 million unique TCRs from HLA-typed donors.

Study outcomes and limitations: In a later analysis, the majority of CMV-associated beta chains seemingly showed HLA restriction. Trimming of TCR beta V- and J-genes showed a link, identified in a later analysis, to a missense DCLRE1C variant.

V and J are TRBV10-3 and TRBJ1-5; 7 bases agree with TRBD1. This clonotype was sampled from a man in his forties or fifties in good health and CMV-seronegative. Source material: PBMCs. CDR3 bases: TGTGCCATCAGTAGAACGGGACAGCACAATCAGCCCCAGCATTTT. As protein: CAISRTGQHNQPQHF.